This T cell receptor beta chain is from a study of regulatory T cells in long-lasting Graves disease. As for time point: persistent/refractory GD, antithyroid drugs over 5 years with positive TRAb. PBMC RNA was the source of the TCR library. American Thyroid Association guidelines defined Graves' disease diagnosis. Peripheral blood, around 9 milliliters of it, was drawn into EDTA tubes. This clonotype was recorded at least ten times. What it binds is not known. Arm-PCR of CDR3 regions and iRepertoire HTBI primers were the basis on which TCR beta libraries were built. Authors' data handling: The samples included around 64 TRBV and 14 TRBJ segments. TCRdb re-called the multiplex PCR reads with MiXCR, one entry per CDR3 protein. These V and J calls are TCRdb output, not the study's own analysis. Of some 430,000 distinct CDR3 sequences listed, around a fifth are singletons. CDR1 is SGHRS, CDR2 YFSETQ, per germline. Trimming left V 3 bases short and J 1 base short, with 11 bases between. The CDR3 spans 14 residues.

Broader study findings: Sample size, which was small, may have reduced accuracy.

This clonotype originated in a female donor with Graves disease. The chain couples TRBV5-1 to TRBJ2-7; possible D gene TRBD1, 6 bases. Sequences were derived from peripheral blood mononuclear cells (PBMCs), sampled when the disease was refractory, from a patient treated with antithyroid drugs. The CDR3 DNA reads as TGCGCCAGCAGCTCCGGGACACCTTCCTACGAGCAGTACTTC. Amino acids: CASSSGTPSYEQYF.